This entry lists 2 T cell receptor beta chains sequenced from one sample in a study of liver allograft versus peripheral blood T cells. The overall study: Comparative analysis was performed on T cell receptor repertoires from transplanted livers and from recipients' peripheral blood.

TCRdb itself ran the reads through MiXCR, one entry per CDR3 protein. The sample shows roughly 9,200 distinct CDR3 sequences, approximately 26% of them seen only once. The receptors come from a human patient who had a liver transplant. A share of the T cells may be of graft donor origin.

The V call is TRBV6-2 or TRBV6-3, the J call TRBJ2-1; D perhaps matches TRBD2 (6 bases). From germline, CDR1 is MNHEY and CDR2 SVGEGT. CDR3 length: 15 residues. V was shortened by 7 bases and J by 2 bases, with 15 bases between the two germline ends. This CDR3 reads CASNQGLPPYNEQFF. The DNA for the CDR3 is TGTGCCAGCAACCAGGGACTCCCGCCCTACAATGAGCAGTTCTTC.

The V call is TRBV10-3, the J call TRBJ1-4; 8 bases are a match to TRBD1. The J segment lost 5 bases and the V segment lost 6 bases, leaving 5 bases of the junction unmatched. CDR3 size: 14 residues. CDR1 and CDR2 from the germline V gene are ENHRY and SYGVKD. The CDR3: CAIRRTGTNEKLFF. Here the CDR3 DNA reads TGTGCCATCAGAAGGACAGGGACCAATGAAAAACTGTTTTTT.